These 14 T cell receptor beta chains share one sample of origin, sequenced in a study of T cells in Graves' hyperthyroidism and ophthalmopathy. RNA transcripts yielded amplified TCR beta CDR3 regions. An initial round of RT-PCR targeting the TCR CDR3 relied on the HTBI primer set. TCRdb re-derived calls from the multiplex PCR reads in MiXCR, one entry per CDR3 protein. Of 500,000 to 600,000 distinct CDR3 sequences in the sample, over 45% were seen once. The sample consisted of peripheral blood or thyroid tissue (not recorded which). The receptors come from an adult woman with Graves' disease, either hyperthyroidism or ophthalmopathy (not recorded which).

This chain joins TRBV29-1 and TRBJ1-5; TRBD1 might be the D (5 bases). The V and J ends lost 8 bases and 4 bases respectively, with 12 bases between them. Germline CDR1 is SQVTM and CDR2 is ANQGSEA. The CDR3 length is 12 residues. CDR3 in amino acids: CSLGTDNQPQHF. For the CDR3, the DNA is TGCAGCTTGGGGACGGATAATCAGCCCCAGCATTTT.

This chain connects TRBV7-9 to TRBJ1-5; 8 positions match TRBD1. The CDR3 is 16 residues long. Germline CDR1 SEHNR, CDR2 FQNEAQ (reference sequence). The V gene end was trimmed by 4 bases and the J gene end by 4 bases; junction bases not matched to a gene: 9. Here the CDR3 reads CASSSAGDRPNQPQHF. The CDR3 coding sequence is TGTGCCAGCAGCTCGGCAGGGGACAGGCCTAATCAGCCCCAGCATTTT.

This rearrangement joins TRBV7-9 to TRBJ1-4, with D uncertain. The CDR3 runs 13 residues. V was trimmed by 5 bases and J by 12 bases, leaving 16 bases between them. Germline V gene data show CDR1 as SEHNR and CDR2 as FQNEAQ (reference sequence). The chain's CDR3 is CASSPPSVEELFF. In DNA, the CDR3 is TGTGCCAGCAGCCCCCCTTCCGTCGAAGAACTGTTTTTT.

This clonotype was recorded many times. The rearrangement uses TRBV9 and TRBJ1-4; D possibly corresponds to TRBD1 (6 bases). Trimming removed 3 bases at V and 4 bases at J, with 13 bases between. CDR3 size: 15 residues. CDR1 and CDR2 (germline): SGDLS, YYNGEE. CDR3 sequence: CASSDQGYGNEKLFF. In DNA, the CDR3 is TGTGCCAGCAGCGACCAGGGGTATGGTAATGAAAAACTGTTTTTT. The entire variable domain, with the rest obtained from reference TRBV9 and TRBJ1-4, is as follows: DSGVTQTPKHLITATGQRVTLRCSPRSGDLSVYWYQQSLDQGLQFLIQYYNGEERAKGNILERFSAQQFPDLHSELNLSSLELGDSALYFCASSDQGYGNEKLFFGSGTQLSVL.

A note on this clonotype: One base away lies a much larger clone, so this may be a sequencing read error. The chain couples TRBV6-5 to TRBJ2-2, with a possible D match to TRBD1 (7 bases). Looked up from germline, CDR1 is MNHEY and CDR2 is SVGAGI. The CDR3 consists of 13 residues. As DNA, the CDR3 is TGTGCCAGCAGATCCGAGGGGGCCGGGGGGCTGTTTTTT. It translates to CASRSEGAGGLFF.

The V call is TRBV29-1, the J call TRBJ2-5; 9 nucleotides agree with TRBD1. CDR1 is SQVTM and CDR2 is ANQGSEA in the germline V gene. V dropped 7 bases and J dropped 5; count of bases not matched to a gene: 11. The CDR3 runs to 14 residues. The CDR3 is CSGGMGQGSETQYF. For the CDR3, the DNA is TGCAGCGGTGGTATGGGACAGGGATCGGAGACCCAGTACTTC.

The chain joins TRBV29-1 to TRBJ2-5; TRBD2 might be the D (7 bases). The CDR3 contains 13 residues. Germline CDR1 is SQVTM and CDR2 is ANQGSEA. Trimming shortened V by 7 bases and J by 4 bases, and 16 bases separated the two germline ends. Here the CDR3 reads CSASGQSRETQYF. CDR3 nucleotides: TGCAGCGCTAGCGGACAGTCGCGAGAGACCCAGTACTTC.

The chain has TRBV20-1 and TRBJ2-2; TRBD2 is a possible D gene (6 bases). Germline V lookup: CDR1 DFQATT, CDR2 SNEGSKA (reference sequence). V was trimmed by 3 bases and J by 1 base, leaving 15 bases between them. This CDR3 contains 16 residues. CDR3 region: CSASDPGLMNTGELFF. The CDR3 DNA follows: TGCAGTGCTAGTGATCCGGGACTTATGAACACCGGGGAGCTGTTTTTT.

V is TRBV11-2 and J is TRBJ1-2; TRBD1 aligns across 7 bases. Germline-derived CDR1 and CDR2 are SGHAT and FQNNGV. CDR3 length: 15 residues. With V trimmed by 1 base and J by 2 bases, 4 bases remained unmatched. The CDR3 spells CASSLALTGNYGYTF. DNA for the CDR3: TGTGCCAGCAGCTTAGCGTTGACAGGGAACTATGGCTACACCTTC.

The J gene is TRBJ2-6, the V gene TRBV24-1, with D possibly being TRBD2 (5 bases). The CDR3 runs 16 residues. Trimming removed 6 bases from V and 2 bases from J, with 13 bases in between. Germline CDR1 KGHDR, CDR2 SFDVKD. Here the CDR3 DNA reads TGTGCCACCAGTTCCCCTTCCGGGGCTGGGGCCAACGTCCTGACTTTC. Protein product: CATSSPSGAGANVLTF.

Regarding this clonotype: At one end, the junction sequence differs from germline, possibly due to a read error. The chain couples TRBV7-2 to TRBJ2-6, with unresolved D. CDR1 SGHTA and CDR2 FQGNSA come from the germline V gene. The CDR3 contains 11 residues. CDR3 nucleotides: TGTGCCAGCAGCTTAAAGAGTGCCCCTGACTTC. It is translated as CASSLKSAPDF.

The chain carries TRBV7-9 and TRBJ2-5; D may be TRBD1 (5 bases). CDR1 and CDR2 (germline): SEHNR, FQNEAQ (reference sequence). The CDR3 totals 12 residues. V was shortened by 11 bases and J by 4 bases, with 14 bases between the two germline ends. The CDR3 reads CAWSQGGETQYF. The DNA of the CDR3 is TGTGCCTGGAGCCAGGGTGGAGAGACCCAGTACTTC. Together with reference TRBV7-9 and TRBJ2-5, the CDR3 gives the full variable domain: DTGVSQNPRHKITKRGQNVTFRCDPISEHNRLYWYRQTLGQGPEFLTYFQNEAQLEKSRLLSDRFSAERPKGSFSTLEIQRTEQGDSAMYLCAWSQGGETQYFGPGTRLLVL.

The CDR3 sequence is CSARDPGRNTSGYTF. The CDR3 nucleotides are TGCAGTGCTAGAGATCCGGGCAGGAACACTAGTGGCTACACCTTC. The V gene is TRBV20-1, the J gene TRBJ1-2; D call uncertain. Germline CDR1 reads DFQATT; CDR2 reads SNEGSKA (reference sequence). This CDR3 contains 15 residues. Trimming shortened V by 0 bases and J by 7 bases, and 18 bases separated the two germline ends.

In its sample, this clonotype was seen many times. The CDR3 loop is CSGRGGGTTEAFF. The CDR3 nucleotides are TGCAGTGGTAGGGGAGGGGGGACCACTGAAGCTTTCTTT. J is TRBJ1-1 and V is TRBV20-1, with a tentative D call TRBD1 (6 bases). CDR3 size: 13 residues. The germline gives CDR1 DFQATT, CDR2 SNEGSKA (reference sequence). With 7 bases removed from V and 4 bases from J, the gap between germline ends came to 16 bases.